This is a list of T cell receptor beta chains from one sample in a study of blood T cell repertoires in COVID-19. Here immunoSEQ multiplex PCR was the method, and the copy in TCRdb shows in-frame clones only, minus some. The table lists some 150,000 clones, more than 70% of them singletons. The sequenced sample consisted of peripheral blood. Source of these receptors: a woman aged 60-70 years with acute or convalescent COVID-19. The CDR3 runs from the conserved cysteine through the conserved F or W. Each record gives: clone size, D gene, V gene, J gene, CDR3 protein, CDR3 DNA. D genes are given only for firm matches. Clone size is stated in some rows and not others, as once, few, many or a class when expanded.

abundance: NA; d_gene: TRBD1; v_gene: TRBV4-2; j_gene: TRBJ2-2; CDR3aa: CASSQAGTGGAGELFF; CDR3nt: TGTGCCAGCAGCCAGGCCGGGACAGGGGGGGCCGGGGAGCTGTTTTTT
abundance: NA; d_gene: TRBD1; v_gene: TRBV28; j_gene: TRBJ1-6; CDR3aa: CASRTGSNSPLHF; CDR3nt: TGTGCCAGCAGGACAGGGTCCAATTCACCCCTCCACTTT
abundance: NA; d_gene: NA; v_gene: TRBV18; j_gene: TRBJ1-3; CDR3aa: CASSPRQDPRNTIYF; CDR3nt: TGTGCCAGCTCACCCCGACAGGACCCGAGAAACACCATATATTTT
abundance: once; d_gene: TRBD1; v_gene: TRBV3-1/TRBV3-2; j_gene: TRBJ1-1; CDR3aa: CASSQATGSTEAFF; CDR3nt: TGTGCCAGCAGCCAAGCGACAGGGAGTACTGAAGCTTTCTTT
abundance: NA; d_gene: NA; v_gene: TRBV7-6; j_gene: TRBJ1-3; CDR3aa: CASSLVPGSSGNTIYF; CDR3nt: TGTGCCAGCAGCTTAGTGCCAGGCAGCTCTGGAAACACCATATATTTT
abundance: few; d_gene: NA; v_gene: TRBV5-1; j_gene: TRBJ1-1; CDR3aa: CASSLGGGTEAFF; CDR3nt: TGCGCCAGCAGCTTGGGTGGAGGCACTGAAGCTTTCTTT
abundance: NA; d_gene: NA; v_gene: TRBV18; j_gene: TRBJ2-5; CDR3aa: CASSPGFQSPGTQYF; CDR3nt: TGTGCCAGCTCACCAGGGTTCCAGTCCCCGGGGACCCAGTACTTC
abundance: NA; d_gene: NA; v_gene: TRBV12-3/TRBV12-4; j_gene: TRBJ1-6; CDR3aa: CASSHPGASPLHF; CDR3nt: TGTGCCAGCAGTCATCCAGGGGCCTCACCCCTCCACTTT
abundance: NA; d_gene: NA; v_gene: TRBV28; j_gene: TRBJ2-2; CDR3aa: CASSFLRGRTGELFF; CDR3nt: TGTGCCAGCAGTTTCCTCAGGGGACGAACCGGGGAGCTGTTTTTT
abundance: NA; d_gene: TRBD1; v_gene: TRBV10-3; j_gene: TRBJ2-7; CDR3aa: CAISATQGNEQYF; CDR3nt: TGTGCCATCAGTGCCACACAGGGGAACGAGCAGTACTTC
abundance: NA; d_gene: NA; v_gene: TRBV2; j_gene: TRBJ1-5; CDR3aa: CASSRLRNQPQHF; CDR3nt: TGTGCCAGCAGTCGACTCCGAAATCAGCCCCAGCATTTT
abundance: NA; d_gene: NA; v_gene: TRBV4-1; j_gene: TRBJ1-1; CDR3aa: CASSQDRLRGGRNTEAFF; CDR3nt: TGCGCCAGCAGCCAAGACAGATTAAGGGGCGGCAGGAACACTGAAGCTTTCTTT
abundance: NA; d_gene: NA; v_gene: TRBV25-1; j_gene: TRBJ1-2; CDR3aa: CASSESPGRELYGYTF; CDR3nt: TGTGCCAGCAGTGAATCGCCAGGGCGGGAGCTCTATGGCTACACCTTC
abundance: NA; d_gene: NA; v_gene: TRBV28; j_gene: TRBJ2-7; CDR3aa: CASRTSRSEQYF; CDR3nt: TGTGCCAGCAGGACCTCTCGGAGCGAGCAGTACTTC
abundance: once; d_gene: TRBD1; v_gene: TRBV2; j_gene: TRBJ1-2; CDR3aa: CASSEGQGAALNNYGYTF; CDR3nt: TGTGCCAGCAGTGAGGGACAGGGGGCGGCCCTCAACAACTATGGCTACACCTTC
abundance: NA; d_gene: NA; v_gene: TRBV4-2; j_gene: TRBJ2-5; CDR3aa: CASSQVPGVQETQYF; CDR3nt: TGTGCCAGCAGCCAAGTGCCGGGGGTCCAAGAGACCCAGTACTTC
abundance: NA; d_gene: NA; v_gene: TRBV13; j_gene: TRBJ2-3; CDR3aa: CASSLGRDFSGGTDTQYF; CDR3nt: TGTGCCAGCAGCTTAGGGAGGGACTTTTCTGGGGGCACAGATACGCAGTATTTT
abundance: once; d_gene: NA; v_gene: TRBV4-3; j_gene: TRBJ2-1; CDR3aa: CASSQDRALANEQFF; CDR3nt: TGCGCCAGCAGCCAAGACCGTGCCCTTGCGAATGAGCAGTTCTTC
abundance: NA; d_gene: TRBD2; v_gene: TRBV9; j_gene: TRBJ2-1; CDR3aa: CASSVGSGGYNEQFF; CDR3nt: TGTGCCAGCAGCGTAGGAAGCGGGGGCTACAATGAGCAGTTCTTC
abundance: once; d_gene: NA; v_gene: TRBV12-3/TRBV12-4; j_gene: TRBJ2-1; CDR3aa: CADSIYNEQFF; CDR3nt: TGTGCCGACAGTATATACAATGAGCAGTTCTTC
abundance: NA; d_gene: NA; v_gene: TRBV11-2; j_gene: TRBJ1-1; CDR3aa: CASSLGNTGKNTEAFF; CDR3nt: TGTGCCAGCAGCTTAGGGAACACAGGAAAAAACACTGAAGCTTTCTTT
abundance: NA; d_gene: NA; v_gene: TRBV14; j_gene: TRBJ1-2; CDR3aa: CASSQDLRGNYGYTF; CDR3nt: TGTGCCAGCAGCCAAGATCTTCGGGGGAACTATGGCTACACCTTC
abundance: NA; d_gene: NA; v_gene: TRBV9; j_gene: TRBJ1-5; CDR3aa: CASGSLNQPQHF; CDR3nt: TGTGCCAGTGGTAGCCTAAATCAGCCCCAGCATTTT
abundance: NA; d_gene: TRBD1; v_gene: TRBV4-1; j_gene: TRBJ2-1; CDR3aa: CASSRQGAQDEQFF; CDR3nt: TGCGCCAGCAGCCGCCAGGGGGCGCAGGATGAGCAGTTCTTC